The 18 T cell receptor beta chains listed next were all sequenced from one sample in a study of Graves' ophthalmopathy and Graves' hyperthyroidism. Researchers took RNA transcripts and amplified TCR beta CDR3 regions from them. The library came from an HTBI-primed first-round RT-PCR and a second-round multiplex PCR. Each CDR3 protein gets one entry after TCRdb re-called the multiplex PCR reads with MiXCR. This table holds hundreds of thousands of distinct CDR3 sequences, more than 40% found once. Sequencing was performed on peripheral blood. These TCRs come from an adult man with Graves' ophthalmopathy.

This clonotype was observed a few times. This rearrangement joins TRBV10-3 to TRBJ1-3; 7 nucleotides agree with TRBD1. This CDR3 has 12 amino acids. Losses at the gene ends were 8 bases for V and 7 bases for J; bases not matched to a gene: 5. Germline CDR1 and CDR2: ENHRY and SYGVKD. CDR3: CAISEQGNTIYF. The CDR3 DNA sequence: TGTGCCATCTCCGAACAGGGGAACACCATATATTTT.

The chain has TRBV29-1 and TRBJ1-4; D gene uncertain. Germline values: CDR1 SQVTM, CDR2 ANQGSEA. The CDR3 is 14 residues long. V was trimmed by 5 bases and J by 2 bases, leaving 12 bases between them. Here the CDR3 DNA reads TGCAGCGTTCCAACATCAGGCACTAATGAAAAACTGTTTTTT. This codes for CSVPTSGTNEKLFF.

There are a few counts of this clonotype. The V gene is TRBV12-3 or TRBV12-4, the J gene TRBJ2-7; D ambiguous. Trimming shortened V by 3 bases and J by 4 bases, and 7 bases separated the two germline ends. CDR3 length: 12 amino acids. CDR3 DNA sequence: TGTGCCAGCAGTTTTCGACTTTACGAGCAGTACTTC. Its protein is CASSFRLYEQYF.

The rearrangement uses TRBV9 and TRBJ2-1, with D uncertain. Germline assignment: CDR1 SGDLS and CDR2 YYNGEE. The CDR3 runs 13 residues. Trimming stripped 2 bases from V and 4 bases from J, with 7 bases between. The CDR3 DNA reads TGTGCCAGCAGCGTTGCAGGTTACAATGAGCAGTTCTTC. The encoded protein is CASSVAGYNEQFF. Combining the CDR3 with reference TRBV9 and TRBJ2-1 gives the whole variable domain DSGVTQTPKHLITATGQRVTLRCSPRSGDLSVYWYQQSLDQGLQFLIQYYNGEERAKGNILERFSAQQFPDLHSELNLSSLELGDSALYFCASSVAGYNEQFFGPGTRLTVL.

This clonotype was detected only a few times. DNA for the CDR3: TGTGCCAGCAGCGAGACAGAGAACACTGAAGCTTTCTTT. This sequence encodes CASSETENTEAFF. The chain has TRBV6-4 and TRBJ1-1, with a weak D call TRBD1 (5 bases). The CDR3 runs to 13 residues. Germline V lookup: CDR1 MRHNA, CDR2 SNTAGT. V was shortened by 6 bases and J by 1 base, with 9 bases between the two germline ends.

This clonotype was detected only a few times. This sequence joins TRBV4-3 and TRBJ1-4; D remains unclear. From germline, CDR1 is LGHNA and CDR2 YSLEER. This CDR3 region has 17 residues. V was cut by 3 bases and J by 0 bases, with 14 bases left in between. CDR3 amino acids: CASSQTLAVATNEKLFF. As DNA, the CDR3 is TGCGCCAGCAGCCAGACTTTGGCGGTAGCAACTAATGAAAAACTGTTTTTT.

This chain joins TRBV10-3 and TRBJ1-1; D uncertain. V shed 5 bases and J shed 1 base, with 8 bases lying between them. The germline gives CDR1 ENHRY, CDR2 SYGVKD. The CDR3 has 13 residues. CDR3: CAISSQTNTEAFF. Here the CDR3 DNA reads TGTGCCATCAGTTCACAGACGAACACTGAAGCTTTCTTT.

This clonotype was picked up a small number of times. The junction and the germline gene differ at one end; a read error may be behind it. The rearrangement joins TRBV10-3 to TRBJ2-5; 11 positions match TRBD2. Looked up from germline, CDR1 is ENHRY and CDR2 is SYGVKD. This CDR3 spans 17 amino acids. CDR3 DNA: TGTGCCAGCAGTTACAATAGCGGGAGGGCCGGAGTAGAGACCCAGTACTTC. It yields the protein CASSYNSGRAGVETQYF.

This clonotype was seen at least ten times. V and J are TRBV7-2 and TRBJ1-4; 10 positions match TRBD1. In germline, CDR1 is SGHTA, CDR2 FQGNSA. V dropped 5 bases and J dropped 5; count of bases not matched to a gene: 5. The CDR3 covers 15 residues. CDR3 sequence: CASSPWTGGNEKLFF. Written as DNA, the CDR3 is TGTGCCAGCAGCCCGTGGACAGGGGGAAATGAAAAACTGTTTTTT.

This clonotype was found many times. The chain recombines TRBV7-9 with TRBJ2-2; 7 positions agree with TRBD1. V gave up 5 bases and J gave up 11 bases; unmatched junction bases: 8. CDR1 and CDR2 from the germline V gene are SEHNR and FQNEAQ (reference sequence). CDR3 length equals 13 residues. The CDR3 DNA is TGTGCCAGCAGCCGTGACAGGGTTGGTGAGCTGTTTTTT. Its protein product is CASSRDRVGELFF. The full variable domain, with the rest looked up from reference TRBV7-9 and TRBJ2-2, is DTGVSQNPRHKITKRGQNVTFRCDPISEHNRLYWYRQTLGQGPEFLTYFQNEAQLEKSRLLSDRFSAERPKGSFSTLEIQRTEQGDSAMYLCASSRDRVGELFFGEGSRLTVL.

The rearrangement links TRBV19 to TRBJ1-5; D is possibly TRBD1 (5 bases). V was trimmed by 3 bases and J by 11 bases, leaving 23 bases between them. The CDR3 spans 16 residues. Germline V gene data show CDR1 as LNHDA and CDR2 as SQIVND (reference sequence). This CDR3 reads CASSILVAGGEETQHF. The CDR3 region has the DNA TGTGCCAGTAGTATTTTGGTAGCGGGGGGTGAAGAGACCCAGCATTTT.

The chain joins TRBV19 to TRBJ2-7, with a weak D call TRBD1 (5 bases). The germline gives CDR1 LNHDA, CDR2 SQIVND (reference sequence). V was trimmed by 4 bases and J by 4 bases, leaving 14 bases between them. The CDR3 runs to 14 residues. CDR3 loop: CASSNAGKGYEQYF. CDR3 DNA: TGTGCCAGTAGTAACGCAGGCAAGGGGTACGAGCAGTACTTC. Supplemented by reference TRBV19 and TRBJ2-7, the full variable domain reads DGGITQSPKYLFRKEGQNVTLSCEQNLNHDAMYWYRQDPGQGLRLIYYSQIVNDFQKGDIAEGYSVSREKKESFPLTVTSAQKNPTAFYLCASSNAGKGYEQYFGPGTRLTVT.

V and J are TRBV7-2 and TRBJ2-5; possibly TRBD1 for D (5 bases). This CDR3 is 14 amino acids long. The germline V gene encodes CDR1 SGHTA and CDR2 FQGNSA. V was clipped by 5 bases and J by 5 bases, with 15 bases between them. As DNA, the CDR3 is TGTGCCAGCAGCCCCAGGGCGCCTCGGGAGACCCAGTACTTC. This translates into CASSPRAPRETQYF.

The CDR3 spells CASSQDWDRAGYEQYF. As DNA, the CDR3 is TGCGCCAGCAGCCAAGATTGGGACAGGGCGGGCTACGAGCAGTACTTC. The chain links TRBV4-1 to TRBJ2-7; 9 positions match TRBD1. Germline assignment: CDR1 MGHRA and CDR2 YSYEKL. V gave up 0 bases and J gave up 3 bases; unmatched junction bases: 6. The CDR3 has 16 amino acids.

This clonotype showed up many times. The rearrangement links TRBV19 to TRBJ1-5; D is unclear. The CDR3 extends over 15 amino acids. The V end lost 3 bases, the J end lost 0 bases, and 9 bases lay between the germline ends. The germline CDR1 and CDR2 sequences are LNHDA and SQIVND (reference sequence). The CDR3 nucleotides read TGTGCCAGTAGTATCAACAGATATAGCAATCAGCCCCAGCATTTT. Translated, it gives CASSINRYSNQPQHF.

This clonotype was observed once. This chain links TRBV7-2 with TRBJ2-7, with TRBD2 matching over 7 bases. The CDR3 extends over 17 amino acids. V shed 3 bases and J 3 bases; nucleotides not matched to a gene: 14. Germline assignment: CDR1 SGHTA and CDR2 FQGNSA. The CDR3 is CASSFRPGGRALYEQYF. In DNA, the CDR3 is TGTGCCAGCAGCTTTCGCCCGGGAGGCAGGGCCCTCTACGAGCAGTACTTC.

The chain employs TRBV29-1 and TRBJ2-3, with TRBD2 identical over 9 bases. Germline V gives CDR1 SQVTM, CDR2 ANQGSEA. Trimming took 6 bases from V and 2 from J; bases not matched to a gene: 3. The CDR3 has 13 amino acids. CDR3 residues: CSVLAGTTDTQYF. CDR3 DNA: TGCAGCGTCCTAGCGGGAACCACAGATACGCAGTATTTT.

The sample holds one count of this clonotype. The rearrangement joins TRBV12-3 or TRBV12-4 to TRBJ2-5; TRBD1 agrees at 7 bases. The J segment lost 2 bases and the V segment lost 6 bases, leaving 9 bases of the junction unmatched. The CDR3 totals 15 residues. The CDR3 sequence is CASRLTGQPQETQYF. The CDR3 DNA sequence: TGTGCCAGCAGGCTCACGGGACAGCCACAAGAGACCCAGTACTTC.